The clone carrying this TCR beta chain was counted ten times or more. These data originate in a study of CD8 T cells in ankylosing spondylitis. CDR1 SGHAT and CDR2 FQNNGV come from the germline V gene. Deletions cut 5 bases from V and 8 bases from J, with 16 bases between. The CDR3 extends over 14 amino acids. From the 5' RACE reads, TCRdb called clonotypes with MiXCR, one entry per CDR3 protein. The sample contains fewer than 200,000 distinct CDR3 sequences, around a sixth of which appear only once. The sequence was collected from a male donor aged 5 to 30 with ankylosing spondylitis or in good health (not recorded which). Sequencing used blood, either unsorted or a sorted T cell fraction (not recorded which). The chain joins TRBV11-2 to TRBJ2-1; no clear D. The chain's CDR3 is CASSPDGFLDEQFF. In nucleotides, the CDR3 is TGTGCCAGCAGCCCCGACGGGTTTTTGGATGAGCAGTTCTTC.